The 26 T cell receptor beta chains presented below share a single source sample, sequenced in a study of blood T cell repertoires in COVID-19. TCRdb's table, derived via immunoSEQ multiplex PCR, lists solely in-frame clones and lacks some. This repertoire shows 40,000 or so clones, 80% to 90% found once; its top ten account for over 8%. Sequences were obtained from peripheral blood. Every receptor here comes from a man younger than 40 with active or convalescent COVID-19.

This clone was found once. The V and J genes are TRBV19 and TRBJ2-2; possibly TRBD2 for D (6 bases). Germline V gene lookup returns CDR1 LNHDA and CDR2 SQIVND (reference sequence). Deletions cut 6 bases from V and 0 bases from J, with 14 bases between. This CDR3 is built from 16 residues. As DNA, the CDR3 is TGTGCCAGTAGGGAGGACACGGGAGCGAACACCGGGGAGCTGTTTTTT. Protein: CASREDTGANTGELFF.

The chain joins TRBV5-6 to TRBJ1-1; D is uncertain. The CDR3 sequence is 12 residues long. The V gene's germline CDR1 is SGHDT and CDR2 YYEEEE. V lost 4 bases to trimming and J lost 6 bases, with 10 bases between them. The CDR3 nucleotides read TGTGCCAGCAGCCGACTCTCTTCTGAAGCTTTCTTT. Protein product: CASSRLSSEAFF. Based on the CDR3 plus reference TRBV5-6 and TRBJ1-1, the full variable domain is DAGVTQSPTHLIKTRGQQVTLRCSPKSGHDTVSWYQQALGQGPQFIFQYYEEEERQRGNFPDRFSGHQFPNYSSELNVNALLLGDSALYLCASSRLSSEAFFGQGTRLTVV.

This clone was seen a single time. The chain is built from TRBV24-1 and TRBJ1-5; TRBD1 matches 8 bases. CDR3 size: 16 residues. Germline V CDR1 and CDR2: KGHDR, SFDVKD. V was clipped by 6 bases and J by 3 bases; unmatched bases: 9. The CDR3 nucleotides read TGTGCCACCAGTAACCGAGGACAGGGCTTCAATCAGCCCCAGCATTTT. Translating it yields CATSNRGQGFNQPQHF.

V and J are TRBV10-1 and TRBJ1-5; no clear D. With 5 bases removed from V and 0 bases from J, the gap between germline ends came to 20 bases. The CDR3 contains 18 residues. Per germline, CDR1 WNHNN and CDR2 SYGVQD (reference sequence). This CDR3 is CASSSSRPFPYSNQPQHF. The CDR3 DNA reads as TGCGCCAGCAGTAGCTCCAGGCCATTTCCTTATAGCAATCAGCCCCAGCATTTT.

This chain connects TRBV2 to TRBJ1-4; 7 nucleotides agree with TRBD1. This CDR3 contains 14 residues. Germline V gene data show CDR1 as SNHLY and CDR2 as FYNNEI. Trimming at V came to 6 bases and at J to 5 bases, leaving 6 bases not matched to a gene. The CDR3 spells CASSAPGQNEKLFF. The CDR3 nucleotides read TGTGCCAGCAGCGCCCCGGGACAGAATGAAAAACTGTTTTTT.

This chain uses TRBV13 with TRBJ1-6; 11 bases are shared with TRBD1. Losses at the gene ends were 5 bases for V and 5 bases for J; bases not matched to a gene: 5. CDR3 length equals 16 residues. Germline V gene lookup returns CDR1 PRHDT and CDR2 FYEKMQ (reference sequence). The CDR3 loop reads CASSLRTGGDNSPLHF. As DNA, the CDR3 is TGTGCCAGCAGCCTTCGGACAGGGGGCGATAATTCACCCCTCCACTTT.

J is TRBJ2-2 and V is TRBV3-1 (or the pseudogene TRBV3-2), with D uncertain. Germline CDR1 LGHDT, CDR2 YNNKEL (reference sequence). The CDR3 sequence is 14 residues long. Trimming stripped 5 bases from V and 4 bases from J, with 11 bases between. The CDR3 DNA sequence: TGTGCCAGCAGCATCGGGTCCAGCACCGGGGAGCTGTTTTTT. Translation: CASSIGSSTGELFF.

V and J are TRBV11-3 and TRBJ2-2, with 7 bases aligning to TRBD1. Trimming took 7 bases from V and 3 from J; bases not matched to a gene: 8. CDR3 length: 15 residues. Germline values: CDR1 SGHNT, CDR2 YENEEA. The CDR3 sequence is CASTRQGVDTGELFF. CDR3 coding DNA: TGTGCCAGCACCCGACAGGGAGTGGACACCGGGGAGCTGTTTTTT.

The chain carries TRBV18 and TRBJ2-1; 12 bases are a match to TRBD2. Germline V gene data show CDR1 as KGHSH and CDR2 as LQKENI. V was pared by 3 bases and J by 3 bases, with 3 bases of the junction left unmatched. The CDR3 length is 16 residues. CDR3 residues: CASSPLTSGSYNEQFF. The CDR3 nucleotides read TGTGCCAGCTCACCTCTGACTAGCGGGAGCTACAATGAGCAGTTCTTC.

The chain employs TRBV6-5 and TRBJ2-3, with D possibly matching TRBD2 (6 bases). Germline CDR1 is MNHEY and CDR2 is SVGAGI. V was shortened by 7 bases and J by 2 bases, with 13 bases between the two germline ends. This CDR3 is built from 14 residues. The CDR3 region is CASNAGGSTDTQYF. The CDR3 bases are TGTGCCAGCAATGCCGGGGGTTCCACAGATACGCAGTATTTT.

The chain links TRBV9 to TRBJ2-3, with a tentative D call TRBD1 (6 bases). Germline CDR1 is SGDLS and CDR2 is YYNGEE. CDR3 size: 14 residues. The V end was cut by 3 bases, the J end by 2 bases, with 10 bases between. CDR3 protein: CASSADRDTDTQYF. The CDR3 bases are TGTGCCAGCAGCGCGGACAGAGACACAGATACGCAGTATTTT.

V gene TRBV10-2 combines with J gene TRBJ2-1, with 9 bases that match TRBD2. From germline, CDR1 is WSHSY and CDR2 SAAADI. The CDR3 runs to 12 residues. The junction had 0 bases not matched to a gene; V was cut back by 5 bases and J by 7 bases. CDR3 region: CASSTSGNEQFF. CDR3 DNA sequence: TGCGCCAGCAGTACTAGCGGGAATGAGCAGTTCTTC.

This clone was detected once. The rearrangement links TRBV3-1 (or the pseudogene TRBV3-2) to TRBJ1-1; no reliable D call. Trimming took 3 bases from V and 8 from J, leaving 16 bases between them. The germline gives CDR1 LGHDT, CDR2 YNNKEL (reference sequence). The CDR3 covers 14 residues. The CDR3 DNA sequence: TGTGCCAGCAGCCAGGAGTCTTGGGTCGCGGAAGCTTTCTTT. Residues: CASSQESWVAEAFF.

The gene calls are TRBV7-2 and TRBJ2-2, with TRBD2 as a possible D gene (5 bases). This CDR3 region has 15 residues. Trimming took 5 bases from V and 5 from J, leaving 15 bases between them. Germline CDR1 is SGHTA and CDR2 is FQGNSA. The CDR3 loop is CASSPEAVGTGELFF. The CDR3 bases are TGTGCCAGCAGCCCTGAAGCGGTAGGGACCGGGGAGCTGTTTTTT.

The chain combines TRBV19 with TRBJ1-3; D ambiguous. The germline V gene encodes CDR1 LNHDA and CDR2 SQIVND (reference sequence). Trimming removed 4 bases from V and 0 bases from J, with 16 bases in between. The CDR3 sequence is 17 residues long. The CDR3 DNA is TGTGCCAGTAGTACACCTCGCGGGAGACCCTCTGGAAACACCATATATTTT. It codes for CASSTPRGRPSGNTIYF.

The chain is built from TRBV5-4 and TRBJ1-1; TRBD1 aligns across 7 bases. Germline lookup yields CDR1 SGHNT and CDR2 YYREEE (reference sequence). The CDR3 sequence is 13 residues long. V lost 2 bases to trimming and J lost 4 bases; unmatched junction nucleotides: 2. CDR3 in DNA: TGTGCCAGCAGCTTTTCAGGGGGCACTGAAGCTTTCTTT. Translating it yields CASSFSGGTEAFF.

The chain carries TRBV5-6 and TRBJ1-6; the D gene is possibly TRBD1 (5 bases). Between the trimmed V and J ends, which lost 2 bases and 7 bases, there was a span of 10 bases. The CDR3 totals 14 residues. The germline gives CDR1 SGHDT, CDR2 YYEEEE. CDR3 DNA sequence: TGTGCCAGCAGCTTAGGGCAGGGAAATTCACCCCTCCACTTT. Amino acids: CASSLGQGNSPLHF.

The chain combines TRBV27 with TRBJ1-1, with D unresolved. The CDR3 extends over 13 amino acids. In germline, CDR1 is MNHEY, CDR2 SMNVEV (reference sequence). The germline V and J ends were trimmed by 2 bases and 1 base, with 5 bases remaining between them. The chain's CDR3 is CASSLVWNTEAFF. The DNA of the CDR3 is TGTGCCAGCAGTTTAGTATGGAACACTGAAGCTTTCTTT.

The chain is built from TRBV27 and TRBJ1-2, with D hard to call. The CDR3 contains 12 residues. V was clipped by 4 bases and J by 8 bases, with 11 bases between them. CDR1 is MNHEY, CDR2 SMNVEV, per germline (reference sequence). For the CDR3, the DNA is TGTGCCAGCAGTTCCCGGGGAAGCGGCTACACCTTC. This encodes CASSSRGSGYTF.

This clone was recorded once. The V and J genes are TRBV28 and TRBJ2-3, with unresolved D. The V gene lost 8 bases and the J gene lost 0 bases, with 12 bases spanning the gap. Per the germline V gene, CDR1 is MDHEN and CDR2 is SYDVKM. The CDR3 runs 14 residues. For the CDR3, the DNA is TGTGCCAGCCTCTCCGCAGGAAGCACAGATACGCAGTATTTT. It specifies CASLSAGSTDTQYF.

CDR3 residues: CASSSKRTGWDTEAFF. DNA of the CDR3: TGTGCCAGCAGCTCCAAAAGGACAGGGTGGGACACTGAAGCTTTCTTT. The chain combines TRBV7-8 with TRBJ1-1; 8 positions agree with TRBD1. This CDR3 region has 16 residues. The germline gives CDR1 SGHVS, CDR2 FQNEAQ. V was pared by 4 bases and J by 3 bases, with 10 bases of the junction left unmatched. The whole variable domain, filled in from reference TRBV7-8 and TRBJ1-1, reads GAGVSQSPRYKVAKRGQDVALRCDPISGHVSLFWYQQALGQGPEFLTYFQNEAQLDKSGLPSDRFFAERPEGSVSTLKIQRTQQEDSAVYLCASSSKRTGWDTEAFFGQGTRLTVV.

V is TRBV27 and J is TRBJ2-7; 7 nucleotides line up with TRBD1. The V segment lost 5 bases and the J segment 2 bases; nucleotides outside the gene matches: 6. Germline CDR1 and CDR2: MNHEY and SMNVEV (reference sequence). The CDR3 covers 14 residues. Written as DNA, the CDR3 is TGTGCCAGCAGTGCATACAGGGGAACCTACGAGCAGTACTTC. Its translation: CASSAYRGTYEQYF.

The V and J genes are TRBV7-8 and TRBJ2-2; 7 bases are a match to TRBD2. V dropped 1 base and J dropped 8; count of bases not matched to a gene: 10. Germline V lookup: CDR1 SGHVS, CDR2 FQNEAQ. This CDR3 has 16 residues. DNA for the CDR3: TGTGCCAGCAGCTTAGTTGCGGGAGCGCCGGGTGGGGAGCTGTTTTTT. It yields the protein CASSLVAGAPGGELFF.

V and J are TRBV10-1 and TRBJ2-7; maybe TRBD2 (6 bases). CDR1 is WNHNN and CDR2 is SYGVQD in the germline V gene (reference sequence). Trimming pared 4 bases from V and 3 bases from J, leaving 7 bases between. This CDR3 has 12 amino acids. CDR3 residues: CASSGGDYEQYV. In nucleotides, the CDR3 is TGCGCCAGCAGTGGGGGGGACTACGAGCAGTACGTC.

This sequence joins TRBV5-4 and TRBJ2-2, with 8 bases identical to TRBD2. The ends lost 0 bases at V and 4 bases at J; junction bases unmatched: 8. Looked up from germline, CDR1 is SGHNT and CDR2 is YYREEE (reference sequence). The CDR3 spans 17 residues. The CDR3 sequence: CASSLGVSGDTTGELFF. In DNA form, the CDR3 reads TGTGCCAGCAGCTTGGGGGTTAGCGGGGATACCACCGGGGAGCTGTTTTTT.

In its sample, this clone was seen a few times. CDR3 amino acids: CASSIGLLEAFF. The CDR3, as DNA: TGTGCCAGTAGTATAGGACTTTTGGAAGCTTTCTTT. The chain employs TRBV19 and TRBJ1-1; D not certain. The V end was cut by 1 base, the J end by 8 bases, with 8 bases between. CDR3 size: 12 residues. Germline CDR1 reads LNHDA; CDR2 reads SQIVND (reference sequence).